The clone carrying this T cell receptor (beta chain) has just a few counts. Its antigen remains unidentified. Method: immunoSEQ multiplex PCR; TCRdb's copy keeps in-frame clones and lacks some. The sample lists 20,000 or so clones, around 67% seen once, with about 6% in the top ten. The CDR3 covers 14 residues. V was trimmed by 1 base and J by 1 base, leaving 5 bases between them. Looked up from germline, CDR1 is LNHNV and CDR2 is YYDKDF (reference sequence). The sample originates from a study of tumor-infiltrating lymphocytes in localized non-small cell lung cancer. Overall study findings and caveats: Tumors had more T cell infiltration than uninvolved lung, per TCRbeta sequencing and CD3 counts.

This chain joins TRBV15 and TRBJ1-5; no reliable D call. The TCR was taken from a human donor with non-small cell lung cancer. The sample was lung tumor tissue. Here the CDR3 DNA reads TGTGCCACCAGCAGAGTAACAAGCAATCAGCCCCAGCATTTT. It encodes CATSRVTSNQPQHF.